A selection of T cell receptor beta chains follows, all from one sample in a study of blood T cells in healthy people across ages. TCRdb fed the 5' RACE reads into MiXCR, producing one record per CDR3 protein. Here the sample spans about 540,000 distinct CDR3 sequences, more than 20% being singletons. These data are also associated with another study on T cells of mothers and their children.

The sample comprised blood. These TCRs come from a boy younger than 18 in good health. CDR3s include the opening cysteine and the closing phenylalanine or tryptophan. Fields, in order: D gene, J gene, clone size, V gene, CDR3 DNA, CDR3 protein. The D gene is left open where the match is weak. Clone size, where shown, is once, few, many, or a class for clones that have expanded.

D gene: .; J gene: TRBJ2-5; clone size: few; V gene: TRBV16; CDR3 DNA: TGTGCCAGCAGCCAATCGGGGAAGGCCGAGGGAGAGACCCAGTACTTC; CDR3 protein: CASSQSGKAEGETQYF
D gene: TRBD2; J gene: TRBJ2-3; clone size: .; V gene: TRBV2; CDR3 DNA: TGTGCCGGCAGGGAAAGCGGGGAGGCAGATACGCAGTATTTT; CDR3 protein: CAGRESGEADTQYF
D gene: .; J gene: TRBJ2-6; clone size: .; V gene: TRBV29-1; CDR3 DNA: TGCAGCGTTGAAAAGTCACGCTCTGGGGCCAACGTCCCGACTTTC; CDR3 protein: CSVEKSRSGANVPTF
D gene: .; J gene: TRBJ2-1; clone size: .; V gene: TRBV7-9; CDR3 DNA: TGTGCCAGCAGCTTACGGGGGACAGTTTACAATGAGCAGTTCTTC; CDR3 protein: CASSLRGTVYNEQFF
D gene: TRBD1; J gene: TRBJ2-1; clone size: .; V gene: TRBV27; CDR3 DNA: TGTGCCAGCAGTTCCTCCTGGACAGGTCCAGGCTCCTACAATGAGCAGTTCTTC; CDR3 protein: CASSSSWTGPGSYNEQFF
D gene: TRBD2; J gene: TRBJ2-7; clone size: .; V gene: TRBV20-1; CDR3 DNA: TGCAGTGCTAGAGATACTTCCCGGTTGACTAGCGGGAGTTACGAGCAGTACTTC; CDR3 protein: CSARDTSRLTSGSYEQYF
D gene: TRBD1; J gene: TRBJ2-3; clone size: .; V gene: TRBV7-9; CDR3 DNA: TGTGCCAGTCGGACAGGGATCGCAGATACGCAGTATTTT; CDR3 protein: CASRTGIADTQYF
D gene: .; J gene: TRBJ2-5; clone size: few; V gene: TRBV5-1; CDR3 DNA: TGCGCCAGCAGCCGAAATCAACTAGGCGGGCAAGAGGCCCAGTACTTC; CDR3 protein: CASSRNQLGGQEAQYF
D gene: TRBD1; J gene: TRBJ2-6; clone size: .; V gene: TRBV5-1; CDR3 DNA: TGCGCCAGCAGCTTGAGGCCTTCCGGGACAGTTGTCTCTGGGGCCAACGTCCTGACTTTC; CDR3 protein: CASSLRPSGTVVSGANVLTF
D gene: .; J gene: TRBJ1-4; clone size: .; V gene: TRBV9; CDR3 DNA: TGTGCCAGCAGCGTAGCAGGGCTAAGTGAAAAACTGTTTTTT; CDR3 protein: CASSVAGLSEKLFF
D gene: .; J gene: TRBJ2-1; clone size: once; V gene: TRBV7-2; CDR3 DNA: TGTGCCAGCAGCTTAGGACGGGAGTGGAAGGAGCAGTTCTTC; CDR3 protein: CASSLGREWKEQFF
D gene: .; J gene: TRBJ2-1; clone size: .; V gene: TRBV20-1; CDR3 DNA: TGCAGTGCTCGCCACCCGAGGGCGAGCTCCTACAATGAGCAGTTCTTC; CDR3 protein: CSARHPRASSYNEQFF
D gene: TRBD2; J gene: TRBJ2-1; clone size: .; V gene: TRBV7-6; CDR3 DNA: TGTGCCAGCAGCTCTAGGACTAGCGGGTTTGACAATGAGCAGTTCTTC; CDR3 protein: CASSSRTSGFDNEQFF
D gene: .; J gene: TRBJ1-2; clone size: .; V gene: TRBV6-2/TRBV6-3; CDR3 DNA: TGTGCCAGCAGTTACCGTCTCTATGGCTACACCTTC; CDR3 protein: CASSYRLYGYTF
D gene: TRBD2; J gene: TRBJ2-1; clone size: few; V gene: TRBV20-1; CDR3 DNA: TGCAGTGCTAGAATTATTAGCGGGGGCTACAATGAGCAGTTCTTC; CDR3 protein: CSARIISGGYNEQFF
D gene: TRBD2; J gene: TRBJ2-5; clone size: few; V gene: TRBV7-2; CDR3 DNA: TGTGCCAGCAGTCGCACGGGACTAGCGGGAGCGGTGCAGTACTTC; CDR3 protein: CASSRTGLAGAVQYF
D gene: .; J gene: TRBJ2-7; clone size: .; V gene: TRBV6-6; CDR3 DNA: TGTGCCAGCAGCCCGGGGCCAACGGGCCCTTCGAAGGGTGGTTTC; CDR3 protein: CASSPGPTGPSKGGF
D gene: TRBD2; J gene: TRBJ2-1; clone size: .; V gene: TRBV4-3; CDR3 DNA: TGCGCCAGCAGCCAAGAGAGGGCTAGCGGGAGCTCCTACAATGAGCAGTTCTTC; CDR3 protein: CASSQERASGSSYNEQFF
D gene: TRBD2; J gene: TRBJ2-3; clone size: .; V gene: TRBV11-3; CDR3 DNA: TGTGCCAGCAGCCCAGGACTAGCCCGGAGCGGAGGTACGCAGTATTTT; CDR3 protein: CASSPGLARSGGTQYF
D gene: .; J gene: TRBJ2-5; clone size: few; V gene: TRBV5-1; CDR3 DNA: TGCGCCAGCTGTGCTACGGGTCAAGAGACCCAGTACTTC; CDR3 protein: CASCATGQETQYF
D gene: .; J gene: TRBJ2-7; clone size: .; V gene: TRBV7-2; CDR3 DNA: TGTGCCAGCAGCTTAGCCCCCACAGGAGCCTACGAGCAGTACTTC; CDR3 protein: CASSLAPTGAYEQYF
D gene: TRBD1; J gene: TRBJ1-5; clone size: few; V gene: TRBV29-1; CDR3 DNA: TGCAGCGTGGGGACAGGGATTAATCAGCCCCAGCATTTT; CDR3 protein: CSVGTGINQPQHF
D gene: TRBD2; J gene: TRBJ2-1; clone size: few; V gene: TRBV7-2; CDR3 DNA: TGTGCCAGCAGCCCATGGGGGGGCAATGAGCAGTTCTTC; CDR3 protein: CASSPWGGNEQFF
D gene: TRBD2; J gene: TRBJ2-7; clone size: many; V gene: TRBV7-8; CDR3 DNA: TGTGCCAGCAGCGGAACTAGCGGGAGCTCCTACGAGCAGTACTTC; CDR3 protein: CASSGTSGSSYEQYF
D gene: .; J gene: TRBJ2-1; clone size: once; V gene: TRBV27; CDR3 DNA: TGTACCAGCAAACAGGGATACAATGAGCAGTTCTTC; CDR3 protein: CTSKQGYNEQFF
D gene: TRBD2; J gene: TRBJ2-7; clone size: few; V gene: TRBV20-1; CDR3 DNA: TGCAGTGTTGACCCGGCGGAGCGGGGGGTGTACTACGAGCAGTACTTC; CDR3 protein: CSVDPAERGVYYEQYF
D gene: TRBD2; J gene: TRBJ2-5; clone size: few; V gene: TRBV7-2; CDR3 DNA: TGTGCCAGCAGCCCCCCGGGACTAGCGGGAGTGACCCAGTACTTC; CDR3 protein: CASSPPGLAGVTQYF
D gene: .; J gene: TRBJ2-1; clone size: few; V gene: TRBV5-1; CDR3 DNA: TGCGCCAGCAGCTTTGAGTTAGGGCCGAGGAATGAGCAGTTCTTC; CDR3 protein: CASSFELGPRNEQFF
D gene: .; J gene: TRBJ2-4; clone size: .; V gene: TRBV20-1; CDR3 DNA: TGCAGTGCTAGAGATTTGTGGAGTTACAAAAACATTCAGTACTTC; CDR3 protein: CSARDLWSYKNIQYF
D gene: .; J gene: TRBJ1-3; clone size: few; V gene: TRBV7-9; CDR3 DNA: TGTGCCAGCAGCTCCACCAGGGGCAGCTCTGGAAACACCATATATTTT; CDR3 protein: CASSSTRGSSGNTIYF
D gene: .; J gene: TRBJ2-1; clone size: .; V gene: TRBV7-2; CDR3 DNA: TGTGCCAGCAGCCGCGCTTCCTGGGGAGCGGTCTACAATGAGCAGTTCTTC; CDR3 protein: CASSRASWGAVYNEQFF
D gene: .; J gene: TRBJ1-2; clone size: .; V gene: TRBV7-2; CDR3 DNA: TGTGCCAGCAGCGGGCTGGGGGTGGACCAAGGGGGATATGGCTACACCTTC; CDR3 protein: CASSGLGVDQGGYGYTF
D gene: .; J gene: TRBJ2-3; clone size: .; V gene: TRBV7-9; CDR3 DNA: TGTGCCAGCAGTCCCGGGACTCGAGTACTTACCACAGATACGCAGTATTTT; CDR3 protein: CASSPGTRVLTTDTQYF
D gene: .; J gene: TRBJ1-5; clone size: few; V gene: TRBV20-1; CDR3 DNA: TGCAGTGCTACGGCGCCGGGATTACAGCTGAATAGCAATCAGCCCCAGCATTTT; CDR3 protein: CSATAPGLQLNSNQPQHF
D gene: .; J gene: TRBJ2-7; clone size: few; V gene: TRBV7-9; CDR3 DNA: TGTGCCAGCAGCTTAGGGCAGGGGTCCGTTAACGAGCAGTACTTC; CDR3 protein: CASSLGQGSVNEQYF
D gene: TRBD1; J gene: TRBJ2-5; clone size: .; V gene: TRBV28; CDR3 DNA: TGTGCCAGCAGTTCGACAGGGGGCTATGAGACCCAGTACTTC; CDR3 protein: CASSSTGGYETQYF
D gene: .; J gene: TRBJ1-4; clone size: many; V gene: TRBV6-5; CDR3 DNA: TGTGCCAGCAGCATGTGGGGGGACCAGGCAACTAATGAAAAACTGTTTTTT; CDR3 protein: CASSMWGDQATNEKLFF
D gene: TRBD1; J gene: TRBJ2-2; clone size: .; V gene: TRBV5-1; CDR3 DNA: TGCGCCAGCAGCTTGGGGGGACAGACCGGGGAGCTGTTTTTT; CDR3 protein: CASSLGGQTGELFF
D gene: TRBD2; J gene: TRBJ2-7; clone size: .; V gene: TRBV20-1; CDR3 DNA: TGCAGTGCTAGGTTTAGCGGGGGACTCTCCTACGAGCAGTACTTC; CDR3 protein: CSARFSGGLSYEQYF
D gene: .; J gene: TRBJ2-7; clone size: few; V gene: TRBV7-8; CDR3 DNA: TGTGCCAGCAGCTTCCGGGACGGTTCCTACGAGCAGTACTTC; CDR3 protein: CASSFRDGSYEQYF